A single T cell receptor beta chain is shown here with its context. The CDR3 spans 18 residues. The V segment lost 5 bases and the J segment 3 bases; nucleotides outside the gene matches: 14. Germline V gene data show CDR1 as SGHNT and CDR2 as YYREEE (reference sequence). The protocol was immunoSEQ multiplex PCR, while the TCRdb copy is restricted to in-frame clones and leaves out a portion. The table has approximately 260,000 clones, 85% seen once. This specimen comes from a study of blood T cell repertoires in COVID-19. Clinical history as reported by participants underpinned cohort assignment. In the 2 weeks before study entry, exposed participants met a COVID-19 case, which was PCR-confirmed or clinician-diagnosed.

The sequence was collected from a woman aged 45 to 65 who had been exposed to COVID-19. The V call is TRBV5-4, the J call TRBJ2-3, with 11 nucleotides matching TRBD1. The sample was PBMCs or T cells enriched from blood (not recorded which). The CDR3 sequence is CASRVGQGAVGPTDTQYF. In nucleotides, the CDR3 is TGTGCCAGCAGGGTTGGACAGGGGGCGGTCGGACCTACAGATACGCAGTATTTT.